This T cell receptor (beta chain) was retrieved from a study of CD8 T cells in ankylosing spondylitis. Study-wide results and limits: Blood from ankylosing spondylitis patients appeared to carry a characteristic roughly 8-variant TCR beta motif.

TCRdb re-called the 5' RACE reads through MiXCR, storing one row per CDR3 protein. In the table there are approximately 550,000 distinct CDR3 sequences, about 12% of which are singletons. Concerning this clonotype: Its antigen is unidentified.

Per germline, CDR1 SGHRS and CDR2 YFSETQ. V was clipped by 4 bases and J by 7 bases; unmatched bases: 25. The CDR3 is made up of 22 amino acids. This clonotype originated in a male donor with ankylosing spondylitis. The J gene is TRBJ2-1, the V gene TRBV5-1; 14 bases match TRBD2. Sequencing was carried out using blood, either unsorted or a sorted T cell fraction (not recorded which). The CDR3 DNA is TGCGCCAGCAGCGGGACTAGCGGGAGAGACGCCACTTCGTTTTTTTTTATGAATGAGCAGTTCTTC. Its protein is CASSGTSGRDATSFFFMNEQFF.